The 26 T cell receptor beta chains reported below all come from one sample, sequenced in a study of CD8+ T cells in alopecia areata. TCR sequencing used cDNA made by reverse transcription of extracted RNA. Assay: immunoSEQ multiplex PCR; the TCRdb copy retains only in-frame clones and omits some. This table holds a few hundred thousand clones, around two fifths found once. Treatment defined: oral pan-JAK inhibitor, 5-10 mg twice daily. Sequencing used CD4+ T cells sorted from blood, obtained around week 34, from a patient treated with tofacitinib. These receptors came from a human donor with alopecia areata.

The chain is built from TRBV18 and TRBJ2-2; D gene unclear. Germline V gene lookup returns CDR1 KGHSH and CDR2 LQKENI. Trimming took 3 bases from V and 6 from J, leaving 5 bases between them. This CDR3 spans 12 amino acids. In DNA, the CDR3 is TGTGCCAGCTCACCCCGGGCCGGGGAGCTGTTTTTT. Translation: CASSPRAGELFF.

The sample holds a few counts of this clone. As DNA, the CDR3 is TGTGCCAGCAGCATTTCCACCGTTAGTACGCAGTATTTT. Translation gives CASSISTVSTQYF. V and J are TRBV7-9 and TRBJ2-3; D gene uncertain. This CDR3 is built from 13 residues. Trimming took off 5 bases at V and 8 bases at J, with 14 bases between the two ends. The germline V gene encodes CDR1 SEHNR and CDR2 FQNEAQ (reference sequence).

This clone was found a few times. The DNA of the CDR3 is TGCAGCGTTGCCGGGACACACGAGCAGTACTTC. Its translation is CSVAGTHEQYF. The chain couples TRBV29-1 to TRBJ2-7, with D possibly matching TRBD1 (6 bases). V was pared by 4 bases and J by 5 bases, with 9 bases between. CDR3 size: 11 residues. Germline CDR1 reads SQVTM; CDR2 reads ANQGSEA.

This clone was recorded a few times. The chain joins TRBV4-1 to TRBJ2-1; 9 bases align to TRBD1. The V gene's germline CDR1 is MGHRA and CDR2 YSYEKL. The CDR3 extends over 15 amino acids. The J segment lost 6 bases and the V segment lost 1 base, leaving 4 bases of the junction unmatched. CDR3 sequence reads: CASSQGGTGSNEQFF. The CDR3 DNA follows: TGCGCCAGCAGCCAAGGGGGGACAGGGAGCAATGAGCAGTTCTTC.

The V call is TRBV10-3, the J call TRBJ1-1; 9 bases agree with TRBD1. The germline V gene has CDR1 ENHRY and CDR2 SYGVKD. The ends lost 9 bases at V and 5 bases at J; junction bases unmatched: 4. The CDR3 length is 12 residues. CDR3 in DNA: TGTGCCATACAGGGGGCAAGAACTGAAGCTTTCTTT. Translation: CAIQGARTEAFF.

The chain carries TRBV19 and TRBJ2-2; 11 bases match TRBD1. The CDR3 totals 17 residues. CDR1 and CDR2 from the germline V gene are LNHDA and SQIVND (reference sequence). The J segment lost 6 bases and the V segment lost 4 bases, leaving 10 bases of the junction unmatched. The CDR3 reads CASSTGQGASVPGELFF. The DNA for the CDR3 is TGTGCCAGTAGTACAGGACAGGGGGCGTCAGTGCCCGGGGAGCTGTTTTTT.

This clone was recorded a few times. The genes are TRBV14 and TRBJ2-1, with D possibly TRBD1 on 5 matching bases. V lost 6 bases and J 0 bases, leaving 12 bases between the germline ends. Germline V gene data show CDR1 as SGHDN and CDR2 as FVKESK. The CDR3 extends over 15 amino acids. The CDR3, as DNA: TGTGCCAGCAGTTATTCGACAGCCTCCTACAATGAGCAGTTCTTC. Translated: CASSYSTASYNEQFF.

The J gene is TRBJ1-2, the V gene TRBV27, with a tentative D call TRBD1 (5 bases). The CDR3 extends over 14 amino acids. Germline V CDR1 and CDR2: MNHEY, SMNVEV (reference sequence). Trimming stripped 4 bases from V and 5 bases from J, with 14 bases between. The CDR3 spells CASSSPSGPYGYTF. CDR3 DNA: TGTGCCAGCAGTTCCCCATCGGGACCGTATGGCTACACCTTC.

The chain combines TRBV6-4 with TRBJ2-2, with 10 bases matching TRBD1. V shed 4 bases, J shed 5 bases, and the junction held 13 bases outside the gene matches. CDR1 is MRHNA and CDR2 is SNTAGT in the germline V gene. The CDR3 is 18 amino acids. CDR3 sequence (DNA): TGTGCCAGCAGTGTGAGGCCCCTAGACAGGGGGCGTACCGGGGAGCTGTTTTTT. Protein: CASSVRPLDRGRTGELFF.

CDR3 amino acids: CASSGAGNEKLFF. The CDR3, as DNA: TGTGCCAGCTCTGGGGCAGGGAATGAAAAACTGTTTTTT. The chain uses TRBV2 and TRBJ1-4, with a weak D call TRBD1 (5 bases). Germline CDR1 SNHLY, CDR2 FYNNEI. The CDR3 contains 13 residues. Trimming removed 8 bases at V and 5 bases at J, with 12 bases between.

The chain carries TRBV5-4 and TRBJ1-2; D gene uncertain. The germline V gene encodes CDR1 SGHNT and CDR2 YYREEE (reference sequence). Trimming cost V 0 bases and J 0 bases, with 6 bases left between them. This CDR3 is built from 14 residues. The DNA of the CDR3 is TGTGCCAGCAGCTTGGGTGGGGCTAACTATGGCTACACCTTC. It is translated as CASSLGGANYGYTF. Using reference TRBV5-4 and TRBJ1-2 for the parts outside the CDR3, the full variable domain is ETGVTQSPTHLIKTRGQQVTLRCSSQSGHNTVSWYQQALGQGPQFIFQYYREEENGRGNFPPRFSGLQFPNYSSELNVNALELDDSALYLCASSLGGANYGYTFGSGTRLTVV.

The CDR3: CASSVGVGYTEAFF. CDR3 DNA: TGTGCCAGCAGCGTAGGGGTAGGATACACTGAAGCTTTCTTT. The chain uses TRBV9 and TRBJ1-1; D not resolved. Trimming removed 0 bases at V and 3 bases at J, with 9 bases between. The CDR3 has 14 residues. Germline assignment: CDR1 SGDLS and CDR2 YYNGEE.

CDR3 DNA sequence: TGTGCCAGCAGCGCGACAGGGTTGTCGTTAATCAACTATGGCTACACCTTC. As protein: CASSATGLSLINYGYTF. The chain uses TRBV9 and TRBJ1-2; TRBD1 agrees at 7 bases. Germline CDR1 SGDLS, CDR2 YYNGEE. V was clipped by 3 bases and J by 2 bases; unmatched bases: 13. This CDR3 is 17 amino acids long.

This chain links TRBV7-8 with TRBJ2-1; D tentatively fits TRBD1 or TRBD2 (6 bases each). Germline V gives CDR1 SGHVS, CDR2 FQNEAQ. The CDR3 runs to 13 residues. V was pared by 6 bases and J by 15 bases, with 21 bases between. CDR3 coding DNA: TGTGCCAGCAGTGAGGGGGGTTTATTTCGCGGGTTCTTC. Protein sequence: CASSEGGLFRGFF.

The chain recombines TRBV7-9 with TRBJ1-5; 7 bases are a match to TRBD1. V dropped 5 bases and J dropped 3; count of bases not matched to a gene: 7. Germline V gene sequence: CDR1 SEHNR, CDR2 FQNEAQ (reference sequence). CDR3 length: 15 residues. Here the CDR3 reads CASSPTGQYNQPQHF. The CDR3 DNA reads TGTGCCAGCAGCCCAACGGGACAGTACAATCAGCCCCAGCATTTT.

The chain joins TRBV30 to TRBJ1-3; a weak D match, TRBD1 (5 bases). The V gene's germline CDR1 is GTSNPN and CDR2 SVGIG (reference sequence). This CDR3 spans 11 amino acids. The V end was cut by 7 bases, the J end by 4 bases, with 8 bases between. The CDR3 reads CASYRGNTIYF. CDR3 coding DNA: TGTGCCTCCTACAGGGGAAACACCATATATTTT.

Comments on this clone: Other DNA sequences within the sample encode an identical CDR3. V and J are TRBV29-1 and TRBJ2-7; D perhaps matches TRBD1 (5 bases). Trimming took 4 bases from V and 3 from J, leaving 10 bases between them. Looked up from germline, CDR1 is SQVTM and CDR2 is ANQGSEA. The CDR3 has 12 residues. CDR3 in DNA: TGCAGCGTTGTCCAGGGTAGCTACGAGCAGTACTTC. Protein product: CSVVQGSYEQYF.

The V gene is TRBV4-1, the J gene TRBJ2-1, with 8 bases identical to TRBD2. Germline V gene lookup returns CDR1 MGHRA and CDR2 YSYEKL. The CDR3 sequence is 15 residues long. Trimming cost V 10 bases and J 7 bases; bases outside gene matches: 15. The CDR3 nucleotides read TGCGCCACCAAACCGGTAGGGACTAGGAAAAATGAGCAGTTCTTC. Protein product: CATKPVGTRKNEQFF.

This clone was detected a few times. The V call is TRBV5-1, the J call TRBJ2-3; D might be TRBD1 (5 bases). Germline V gene data show CDR1 as SGHRS and CDR2 as YFSETQ. V gave up 0 bases and J gave up 6 bases, with 14 bases separating them. This CDR3 region has 15 residues. The CDR3 reads CASSLEGRAGDTQYF. CDR3 DNA sequence: TGCGCCAGCAGCTTGGAGGGCAGGGCAGGGGATACGCAGTATTTT.

In its sample, this clone was seen a few times. CDR3 nucleotides: TGCGCCAGCAGCCTCGGGTCGGCACAGTCCTACGAGCAGTACTTC. It codes for CASSLGSAQSYEQYF. This chain connects TRBV5-1 to TRBJ2-7; D uncertain. With 4 bases removed from V and 1 base from J, the gap between germline ends came to 15 bases. CDR3 size: 15 residues. Germline CDR1 reads SGHRS; CDR2 reads YFSETQ.

V is TRBV10-3 and J is TRBJ1-6; no reliable D call. There are 13 residues in the CDR3. The V gene lost 10 bases and the J gene lost 6 bases, with 13 bases spanning the gap. Per germline, CDR1 ENHRY and CDR2 SYGVKD. For the CDR3, the DNA is TGTGCCACATCCGAGGCACTTAATTCACCCCTCCACTTT. It encodes CATSEALNSPLHF.

This clone was counted only a few times. The genes are TRBV7-6 and TRBJ2-7, with 8 bases matching TRBD2. After removal of 5 bases from V and 2 bases from J, the junction contained 8 bases not matched to a gene. This CDR3 is 15 amino acids long. In germline, CDR1 is SGHVS, CDR2 FNYEAQ. CDR3 sequence: CASSRLGLATYEQYF. The CDR3 coding sequence is TGTGCCAGCAGCCGTCTCGGACTAGCAACCTACGAGCAGTACTTC.

This clone turned up a few times. This chain joins TRBV4-2 and TRBJ1-5; D not resolved. The V end was cut by 3 bases, the J end by 3 bases, with 3 bases between. The CDR3 runs 12 residues. The germline V gene encodes CDR1 LGHNA and CDR2 YNFKEQ. The CDR3 DNA reads as TGTGCCAGCAGCCAGCCCAATCAGCCCCAGCATTTT. Translating it yields CASSQPNQPQHF.

This clone was observed a handful of times. The V and J genes are TRBV27 and TRBJ1-1, with D maybe TRBD1 (5 bases). The CDR3 covers 12 residues. Germline lookup yields CDR1 MNHEY and CDR2 SMNVEV (reference sequence). The germline V and J ends were trimmed by 6 bases and 6 bases, with 11 bases remaining between them. The CDR3 nucleotides read TGTGCCAGCAGCCGGCCGGGGGCTGAAGCTTTCTTT. Amino acids: CASSRPGAEAFF.

The chain links TRBV5-1 to TRBJ2-7, with TRBD1 matching over 9 bases. The CDR3 is 16 amino acids. The J segment lost 2 bases and the V segment lost 0 bases, leaving 6 bases of the junction unmatched. CDR1 and CDR2 from the germline V gene are SGHRS and YFSETQ. CDR3 region: CASSLAGGTGTYEQYF. For the CDR3, the DNA is TGCGCCAGCAGCTTGGCCGGGGGGACAGGGACCTACGAGCAGTACTTC.

CDR3 region: CASSRTGAGTEAFF. The CDR3 DNA sequence: TGTGCCAGCAGCCGAACAGGGGCTGGAACTGAAGCTTTCTTT. This chain joins TRBV6-5 and TRBJ1-1; 7 bases map to TRBD1. Germline assignment: CDR1 MNHEY and CDR2 SVGAGI. The ends lost 6 bases at V and 5 bases at J; junction bases unmatched: 9. The CDR3 is 14 residues long.